This T cell receptor beta chain was documented in a study of blood T cell repertoires in COVID-19. Generated by immunoSEQ multiplex PCR, the TCRdb table keeps only in-frame clones and is missing some. The repertoire holds a few hundred thousand clones, about 78% seen once, with 5.5% to 8.5% in the top ten. Germline V lookup: CDR1 KGHSH, CDR2 LQKENI. Trimming pared 5 bases from V and 3 bases from J, leaving 11 bases between. CDR3 length equals 13 residues. Sample: peripheral blood. This clonotype was sampled from a woman in her 70s with acute or convalescent COVID-19. The chain carries TRBV18 and TRBJ2-7, with a possible D match to TRBD1 (6 bases). CDR3 sequence: CASSAGTNYEQYF. The CDR3 region has the DNA TGTGCCAGCTCAGCCGGGACAAACTACGAGCAGTACTTC.